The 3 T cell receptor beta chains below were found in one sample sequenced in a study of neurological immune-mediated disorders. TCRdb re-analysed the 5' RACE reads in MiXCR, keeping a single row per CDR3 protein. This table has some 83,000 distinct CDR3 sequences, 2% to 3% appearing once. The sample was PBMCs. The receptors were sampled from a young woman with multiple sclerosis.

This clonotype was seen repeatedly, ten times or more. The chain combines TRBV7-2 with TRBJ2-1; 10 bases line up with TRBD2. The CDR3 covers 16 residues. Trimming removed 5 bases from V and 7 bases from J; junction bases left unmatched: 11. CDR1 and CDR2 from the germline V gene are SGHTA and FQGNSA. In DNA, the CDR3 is TGTGCCAGCAGCAGCAGAGCGGGAGGGCCTATTAATGAGCAGTTCTTC. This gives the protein CASSSRAGGPINEQFF.

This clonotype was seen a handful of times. CDR3 coding DNA: TGTGCCAGCAGCTACAGGGTCACTGAAGCTTTCTTT. Protein sequence: CASSYRVTEAFF. V gene TRBV11-3 combines with J gene TRBJ1-1; TRBD1 is a possible D gene (6 bases). Germline V gives CDR1 SGHNT, CDR2 YENEEA. This CDR3 has 12 residues. V was clipped by 4 bases and J by 4 bases, with 7 bases between them. Using reference TRBV11-3 and TRBJ1-1 for the parts outside the CDR3, the full variable domain is EAGVVQSPRYKIIEKKQPVAFWCNPISGHNTLYWYLQNLGQGPELLIRYENEEAVDDSQLPKDRFSAERLKGVDSTLKIQPAELGDSAVYLCASSYRVTEAFFGQGTRLTVV.

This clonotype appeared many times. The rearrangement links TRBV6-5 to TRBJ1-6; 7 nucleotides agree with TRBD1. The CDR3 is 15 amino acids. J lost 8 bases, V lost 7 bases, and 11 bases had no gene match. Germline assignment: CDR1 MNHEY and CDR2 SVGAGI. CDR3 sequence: CASTPRTGFDSPLHF. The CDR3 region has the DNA TGTGCCAGCACCCCTAGGACAGGTTTCGATTCACCCCTCCACTTT.